This T cell receptor beta chain was captured by sequencing in a study of tumor-infiltrating lymphocytes in primary liver carcinoma. A remark on this clonotype: A much larger clone differs from this one at a single base, so this may be a read error.

Germline DNA was extracted too, while blood RNA derived from unsorted whole blood. It was before surgery that around 4 milliliters of peripheral blood were collected. CDR1 MNHNS and CDR2 SASEGT come from the germline V gene. The CDR3 totals 15 residues. V dropped 1 base and J dropped 1 base, with 10 bases sitting between them. A primer in the constant region served to generate TCR beta cDNA from 500 to 600 ng of total RNA. Three nested multiplex PCR rounds of slightly modified ARM-PCR generated TCR beta libraries. TRBV1-TRBV30 forward primers paired with a C-beta reverse primer drove the first two PCR rounds, roughly 10 cycles each. TCRdb analysed the multiplex PCR reads with MiXCR anew, one entry per CDR3 protein. The sample holds 200,000 or so distinct CDR3 sequences, 65% seen once.

The sequencing sample was made of peripheral blood. This sequence was found in a woman aged 60-75 years with primary liver carcinoma and hepatitis B virus infection. This chain uses TRBV6-1 with TRBJ1-1; D is perhaps TRBD1 (5 bases). The CDR3 nucleotides are TGTGCCAGCAGTGAAGGCAGGCAGGGGAACACTGAAGCTTTCTTT. Its translation: CASSEGRQGNTEAFF.